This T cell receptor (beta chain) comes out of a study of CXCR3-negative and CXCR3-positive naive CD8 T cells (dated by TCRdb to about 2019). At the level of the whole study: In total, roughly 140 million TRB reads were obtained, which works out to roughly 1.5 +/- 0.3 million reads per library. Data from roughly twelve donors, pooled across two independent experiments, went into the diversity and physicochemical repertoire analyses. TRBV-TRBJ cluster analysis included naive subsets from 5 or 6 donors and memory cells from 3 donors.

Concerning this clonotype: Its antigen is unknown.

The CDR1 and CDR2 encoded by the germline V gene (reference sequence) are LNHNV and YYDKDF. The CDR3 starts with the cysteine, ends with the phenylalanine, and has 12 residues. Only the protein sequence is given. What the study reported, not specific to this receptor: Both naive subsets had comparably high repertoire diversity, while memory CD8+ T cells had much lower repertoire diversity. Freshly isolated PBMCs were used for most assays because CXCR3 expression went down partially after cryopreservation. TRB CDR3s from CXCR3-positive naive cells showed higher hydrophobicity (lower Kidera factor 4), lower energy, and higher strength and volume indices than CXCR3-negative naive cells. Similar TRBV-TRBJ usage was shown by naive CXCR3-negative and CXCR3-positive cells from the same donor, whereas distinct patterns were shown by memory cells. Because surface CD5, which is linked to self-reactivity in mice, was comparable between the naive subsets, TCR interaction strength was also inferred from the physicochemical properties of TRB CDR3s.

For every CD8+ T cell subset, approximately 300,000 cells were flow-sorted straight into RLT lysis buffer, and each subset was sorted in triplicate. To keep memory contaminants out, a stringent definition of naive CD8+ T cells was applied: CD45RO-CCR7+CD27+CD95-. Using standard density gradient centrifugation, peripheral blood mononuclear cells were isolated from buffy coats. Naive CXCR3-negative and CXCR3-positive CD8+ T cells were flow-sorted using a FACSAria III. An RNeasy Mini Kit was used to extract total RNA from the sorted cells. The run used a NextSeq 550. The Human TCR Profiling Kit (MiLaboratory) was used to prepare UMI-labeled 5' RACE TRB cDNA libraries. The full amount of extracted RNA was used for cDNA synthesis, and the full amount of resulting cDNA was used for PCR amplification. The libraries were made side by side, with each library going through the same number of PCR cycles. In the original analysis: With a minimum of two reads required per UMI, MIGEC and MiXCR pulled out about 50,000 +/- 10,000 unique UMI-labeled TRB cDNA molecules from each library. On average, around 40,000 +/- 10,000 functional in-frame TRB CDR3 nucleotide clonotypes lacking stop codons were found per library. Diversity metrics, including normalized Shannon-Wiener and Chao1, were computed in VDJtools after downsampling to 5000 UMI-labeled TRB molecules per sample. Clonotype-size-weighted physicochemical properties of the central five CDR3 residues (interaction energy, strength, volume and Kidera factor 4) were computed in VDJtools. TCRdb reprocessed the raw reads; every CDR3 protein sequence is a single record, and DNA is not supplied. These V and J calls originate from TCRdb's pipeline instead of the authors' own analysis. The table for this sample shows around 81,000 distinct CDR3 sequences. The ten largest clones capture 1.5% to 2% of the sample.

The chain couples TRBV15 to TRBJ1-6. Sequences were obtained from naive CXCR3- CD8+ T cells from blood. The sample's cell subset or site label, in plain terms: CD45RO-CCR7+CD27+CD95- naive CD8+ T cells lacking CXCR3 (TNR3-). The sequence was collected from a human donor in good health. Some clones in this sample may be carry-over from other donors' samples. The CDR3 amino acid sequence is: CATSRANSPLHF.